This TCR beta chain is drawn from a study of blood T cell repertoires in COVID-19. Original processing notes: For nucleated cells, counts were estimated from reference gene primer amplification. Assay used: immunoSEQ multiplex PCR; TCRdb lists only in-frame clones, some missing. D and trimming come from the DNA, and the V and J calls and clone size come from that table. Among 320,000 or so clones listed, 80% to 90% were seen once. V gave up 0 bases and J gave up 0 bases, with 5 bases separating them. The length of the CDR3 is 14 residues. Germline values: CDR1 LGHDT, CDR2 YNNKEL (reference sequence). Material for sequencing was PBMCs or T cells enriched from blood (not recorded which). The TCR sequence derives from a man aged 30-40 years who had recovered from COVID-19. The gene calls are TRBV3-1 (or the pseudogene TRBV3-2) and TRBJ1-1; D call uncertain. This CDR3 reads CASSQDGLNTEAFF. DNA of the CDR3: TGTGCCAGCAGCCAAGATGGGCTGAACACTGAAGCTTTCTTT.